This is a list of T cell receptor beta chains from one sample in a study of T cells in Graves' hyperthyroidism and ophthalmopathy. TCRdb called the multiplex PCR reads again in MiXCR, with one record for every CDR3 protein. The data contain hundreds of thousands of distinct CDR3 sequences, roughly 45% of them singletons. The specimen sequenced was peripheral blood or thyroid tissue (not recorded which). Every receptor here comes from an adult man with Graves' disease, either hyperthyroidism or ophthalmopathy (not recorded which). Each CDR3 is given with its conserved first and last residue. Fields, in order: J gene, V gene, clone size, D gene, CDR3 DNA, CDR3 protein. D genes are given only for firm matches. Clone sizes are given selectively: once, few, many, or a class where the clone is expanded.

TRBJ1-1,TRBV15,NA,NA,TGTGCCACCAGCAGGATGACAGGTGGCACTGAAGCTTTCTTT,CATSRMTGGTEAFF
TRBJ1-2,TRBV10-3,many,NA,TGTGCCATCAGTGAAAAGGGGTCCCCTCCTGATGGCTACACCTTC,CAISEKGSPPDGYTF
TRBJ2-7,TRBV6-5,few,TRBD2,TGTGCCAGCAGTTACTCCTCTAGCGGGGCCTACGAGCAGTACTTC,CASSYSSSGAYEQYF
TRBJ2-7,TRBV24-1,NA,NA,TGTGCCACCAGCCAGGGTTACGAGCAGTGCTTC,CATSQGYEQCF
TRBJ1-2,TRBV7-2,NA,TRBD1,TGTGCCAGCAGCCAAGATCGTTTCGGACAGGGGGGGGGCTACACCTTC,CASSQDRFGQGGGYTF
TRBJ1-6,TRBV6-5,NA,NA,TGTGCCAGCAGTGATCAGGGTGGCCATTCACCCCTCCACTTT,CASSDQGGHSPLHF
TRBJ1-2,TRBV2,NA,TRBD1,TGTGCCAGCAACGACAGGGGGCAAGGGGAAGGCTACACCTTC,CASNDRGQGEGYTF
TRBJ1-2,TRBV20-1,NA,TRBD1,TGCAGTGCTAGAGAGGACAGGGGGCTTGGCTACACCTTC,CSAREDRGLGYTF
TRBJ1-5,TRBV13,many,TRBD1,TGTGCCAGCAGTAACAGGGGAAATCAGCCCCAGCATTTT,CASSNRGNQPQHF
TRBJ2-7,TRBV10-3,NA,NA,TGTGCCATCAGTGAGTCCGGACTGGGGGGATACGAGCAGTACTTC,CAISESGLGGYEQYF
TRBJ1-1,TRBV2,NA,TRBD1,TGTGCCAGCAGTACCGGGACAGCGCTGAACACTGAAGCTTTCTTT,CASSTGTALNTEAFF
TRBJ2-5,TRBV7-3,NA,NA,TGTGCCAGCGGGTATGCCGGGACCCAGTACTTC,CASGYAGTQYF
TRBJ1-5,TRBV2,many,NA,TGTGCCAGCAGTAAACCTCCTCCAGGGCCCCAGCATTTT,CASSKPPPGPQHF
TRBJ1-2,TRBV7-3,NA,NA,TGTGCCAGCAGCCAACGGTATAGGGGAGATGGCTACACCTTC,CASSQRYRGDGYTF
TRBJ2-5,TRBV20-1,NA,NA,TGCAGTGCTAGCTCTCCTGACACGAGACAAGAGACCCAGTACTTC,CSASSPDTRQETQYF
TRBJ2-5,TRBV9,many,TRBD2,TGTGCCAGCAGCGAAGGGACTAGCAGGGAGACCCAGTACTTC,CASSEGTSRETQYF
TRBJ1-5,TRBV19,NA,NA,TGTGCCAGTAGTACGAACCCGCGGGGGTCTAATCAGCCCCAGCATTTT,CASSTNPRGSNQPQHF
TRBJ1-2,TRBV7-9,few,NA,TGTGCCAGCAGCCCCGGGCAGGGGTGGTATGGCTACACCTTC,CASSPGQGWYGYTF
TRBJ1-1,TRBV6-1,NA,TRBD1,TGTGCCAGCACTGAACCGGGACAGGCAAACACTGAAGCTTTCTTT,CASTEPGQANTEAFF
TRBJ1-2,TRBV12-3/TRBV12-4,few,NA,TGTGCCAGCAGTTTCCGTTTGGGAGATGGCTACACCTTC,CASSFRLGDGYTF
TRBJ2-7,TRBV7-2,NA,TRBD2,TGTGCCAGCAGCTGGACTAGCGGGGGGCCAAAAGAGCAGTACTTC,CASSWTSGGPKEQYF